Listed below are T cell receptor beta chains from one sample, sequenced in a study of spatial heterogeneity in lung cancer. TCRdb itself ran the 5' RACE reads through MiXCR, one entry per CDR3 protein. Seen here are 60,000 to 90,000 distinct CDR3 sequences, approximately 8% observed once, and the top ten hold 6.8%. The specimen comprised PBMCs, sampled at surgery. These receptors all come from a male donor with early-stage non-small cell lung cancer. Each CDR3 is given with its conserved first and last residue. D genes are given only for firm matches. Where a row states a size, it is once, few, many or the class of an expanded clone; other rows omit it.

clone_size d_call j_call v_call cdr3_nt cdr3_aa
many - TRBJ2-3 TRBV29-1 TGCAGCATTGGGCTTTCAGACACAGATACGCAGTATTTT CSIGLSDTDTQYF
many - TRBJ1-5 TRBV7-2 TGTGCCAGCAGCCCAGGGAGGGGGGTCAATCAGCCCCAGCATTTT CASSPGRGVNQPQHF
- - TRBJ1-2 TRBV7-2 TGTGCCAGCAGCCCGTCTTTCGGGCCGGGAGGCTACACCTTC CASSPSFGPGGYTF
- - TRBJ2-1 TRBV24-1 TGTGCCACCAGTGAATCACTACGGAATGAGCAGTTCTTC CATSESLRNEQFF
- - TRBJ1-6 TRBV13 TGTGCCAGCAGCTTAGGGGCCGGGACCGCGAATTCACCCCTCCACTTT CASSLGAGTANSPLHF
- - TRBJ2-3 TRBV5-1 TGCGCCGGGCGGCGGGATGGGTACACAGATACGCAGTATTTT CAGRRDGYTDTQYF
- TRBD1 TRBJ2-5 TRBV20-1 TGCAGTGCTAGAATTCGGACAGGAGTAGGTTCGGAGACCCAGTACTTC CSARIRTGVGSETQYF
- - TRBJ2-6 TRBV27 TGTGCCAGCAGTTTAGGGGGTTCTGGGGCCAACGTCCTGACTTTC CASSLGGSGANVLTF
many TRBD1 TRBJ1-4 TRBV11-2 TGTGCCAGCAGCTGGGGGGACAGGGATAATGAAAAACTGTTTTTT CASSWGDRDNEKLFF
- TRBD1 TRBJ1-1 TRBV6-5 TGTGCCAGCAGGATCGGACAGGGGTTGAACACTGAAGCTTTCTTT CASRIGQGLNTEAFF
- - TRBJ1-2 TRBV3-1 TGTGCCAGCAGCCTCGAAGGGAGGAAGGATGGCTACACCTTC CASSLEGRKDGYTF
- - TRBJ2-3 TRBV6-6 TGTGCCAGCGGACAGTTCACAGATACGCAGTATTTT CASGQFTDTQYF
many - TRBJ2-5 TRBV24-1 TGTGCCACCAGTGATTTAGGTACAGGGCGTGAGACCCAGTACTTC CATSDLGTGRETQYF
many - TRBJ2-2 TRBV24-1 TGTGCCACCAGTGATACCATCACCGGGGAGCTGTTTTTT CATSDTITGELFF
many - TRBJ1-2 TRBV28 TGTGCCAGCATGACCCTCGGGGCCTATGGCTACACCTTC CASMTLGAYGYTF
many TRBD1 TRBJ1-1 TRBV29-1 TGCAGCACACAGGGGCCGGCCCCTGAAGCTTTCTTT CSTQGPAPEAFF